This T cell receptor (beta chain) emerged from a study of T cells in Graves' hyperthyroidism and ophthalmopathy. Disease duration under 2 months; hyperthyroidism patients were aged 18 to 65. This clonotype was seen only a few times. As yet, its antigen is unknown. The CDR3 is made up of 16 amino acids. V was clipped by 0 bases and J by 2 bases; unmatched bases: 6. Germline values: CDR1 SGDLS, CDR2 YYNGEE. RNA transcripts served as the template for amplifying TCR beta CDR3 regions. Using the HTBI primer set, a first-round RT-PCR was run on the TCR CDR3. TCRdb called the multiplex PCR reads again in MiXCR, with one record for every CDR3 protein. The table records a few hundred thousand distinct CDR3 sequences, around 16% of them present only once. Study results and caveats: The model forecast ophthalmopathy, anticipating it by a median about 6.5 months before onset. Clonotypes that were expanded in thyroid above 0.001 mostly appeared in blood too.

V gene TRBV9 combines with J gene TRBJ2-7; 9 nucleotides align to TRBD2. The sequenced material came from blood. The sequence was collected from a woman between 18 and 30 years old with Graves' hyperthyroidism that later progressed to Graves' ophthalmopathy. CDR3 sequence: CASSVGGSGSTYEQYF. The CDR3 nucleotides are TGTGCCAGCAGCGTAGGCGGTAGCGGGAGTACCTACGAGCAGTACTTC.